The 24 T cell receptor beta chains given below trace back to one sample, sequenced in a study of post-analysis software for immune sequencing data. Each TCR beta cDNA library carried unique molecular identifiers. TCRdb re-called the PCR reads through MiXCR, storing one row per CDR3 protein. This table has about 820,000 distinct CDR3 sequences, approximately 53% appearing once. Study outcomes and limitations: TRBV5-6, TRBV5-1 and TRBV20-1 were among roughly 5 TRBV segments more frequent in patients than controls.

Their antigen targets remain unknown. What was sequenced was blood. All receptors derive from a girl aged 10-17 years with multiple sclerosis.

The chain links TRBV5-1 to TRBJ2-5, with a possible D match to TRBD2 (5 bases). The ends were cut back, 5 bases at V and 2 bases at J, with 13 bases in the middle. The CDR3 spans 14 residues. Germline-derived CDR1 and CDR2 are SGHRS and YFSETQ. CDR3 residues: CASRDPGLQETQYF. CDR3 sequence (DNA): TGCGCCAGCAGGGACCCGGGGTTACAAGAGACCCAGTACTTC.

The V and J genes are TRBV6-5 and TRBJ1-6, with 9 bases matching TRBD1. The germline gives CDR1 MNHEY, CDR2 SVGAGI. V shed 2 bases, J shed 7 bases, and the junction held 12 bases outside the gene matches. The CDR3 covers 18 residues. Written as DNA, the CDR3 is TGTGCCAGCAGTTACCTGGCCGGGACAGGGATGGGGAATTCACCCCTCCACTTT. Translated: CASSYLAGTGMGNSPLHF.

The chain uses TRBV7-9 and TRBJ2-7; D might be TRBD2 (5 bases). The germline V gene encodes CDR1 SEHNR and CDR2 FQNEAQ (reference sequence). The length of the CDR3 is 15 residues. Trimming took off 10 bases at V and 2 bases at J, with 21 bases between the two ends. CDR3 region: CATTEVNVRTYEQYF. The CDR3 bases are TGTGCCACCACGGAGGTGAACGTCCGAACCTACGAGCAGTACTTC.

Here the CDR3 reads CASSLLAASAYNEQFF. In DNA, the CDR3 is TGTGCCAGCAGTTTACTAGCGGCATCGGCCTACAATGAGCAGTTCTTC. The chain couples TRBV27 to TRBJ2-1; 7 bases match TRBD2. Trimming cost V 2 bases and J 2 bases; bases outside gene matches: 6. Germline V gene sequence: CDR1 MNHEY, CDR2 SMNVEV (reference sequence). The CDR3 is 16 amino acids.

The sample holds a few counts of this clonotype. V is TRBV7-3 and J is TRBJ2-2; D unresolved. The CDR3 length is 14 residues. The V end lost 2 bases, the J end lost 4 bases, and 8 bases lay between the germline ends. Germline lookup yields CDR1 SGHTA and CDR2 FQGTGA. The CDR3 protein is CASSLQKGTGELFF. DNA for the CDR3: TGTGCCAGCAGCTTACAAAAGGGCACCGGGGAGCTGTTTTTT.

This clonotype has just a few counts. The chain is built from TRBV12-3 or TRBV12-4 and TRBJ1-2; 9 bases are shared with TRBD1. Germline trimming cut 6 bases from V and 2 bases from J; bases unmatched to any gene: 7. The CDR3 consists of 15 residues. CDR3 in DNA: TGTGCCAGCAGGGTTACCGGGACAGGGAACTATGGCTACACCTTC. This translates into CASRVTGTGNYGYTF.

The gene calls are TRBV20-1 and TRBJ2-1; TRBD2 matches 7 bases. Germline values: CDR1 DFQATT, CDR2 SNEGSKA (reference sequence). The CDR3 runs 16 residues. Losses at the gene ends were 4 bases for V and 2 bases for J; bases not matched to a gene: 11. The CDR3 region is CSAKYRGETPYNEQFF. CDR3 DNA: TGCAGTGCTAAATACCGGGGGGAGACCCCCTACAATGAGCAGTTCTTC.

This clonotype showed up just a few times. This chain joins TRBV29-1 and TRBJ2-7; D gene uncertain. The V gene lost 4 bases and the J gene lost 2 bases, with 9 bases spanning the gap. The CDR3 totals 12 residues. Germline V lookup: CDR1 SQVTM, CDR2 ANQGSEA. CDR3 residues: CSVGTYTYEQYF. Here the CDR3 DNA reads TGCAGCGTTGGGACCTATACCTACGAGCAGTACTTC.

This clonotype occurred a few times. The genes are TRBV15 and TRBJ2-1, with D possibly TRBD1 on 6 matching bases. CDR3 length: 17 amino acids. Germline loops: CDR1 LNHNV, CDR2 YYDKDF (reference sequence). V gave up 8 bases and J gave up 2 bases, with 22 bases separating them. DNA of the CDR3: TGTGCCACCGCAACAGTACTGGACAGCCCGGCCTACAATGAGCAGTTCTTC. Amino acid sequence: CATATVLDSPAYNEQFF.

This chain links TRBV12-3 or TRBV12-4 with TRBJ1-5, with 11 positions matching TRBD1. The CDR3 extends over 17 amino acids. V lost 1 base and J lost 3; bases outside the gene matches: 5. This CDR3 reads CASSLEPGQGVNQPQHF. CDR3 nucleotides: TGTGCCAGCAGTTTAGAGCCGGGACAGGGGGTCAATCAGCCCCAGCATTTT.

This clonotype showed up just a few times. The rearrangement links TRBV29-1 to TRBJ1-2; 8 bases match TRBD1. The ends lost 4 bases at V and 4 bases at J; junction bases unmatched: 8. The CDR3 covers 14 residues. Germline values: CDR1 SQVTM, CDR2 ANQGSEA. CDR3 amino acids: CSVVGTGGGYGYTF. CDR3 bases: TGCAGCGTTGTGGGGACAGGAGGGGGCTATGGCTACACCTTC.

The count of this clonotype is one. The chain employs TRBV6-1 and TRBJ2-1; 8 positions match TRBD2. This CDR3 is built from 15 residues. The V and J ends lost 2 bases and 4 bases, in that order; junction bases with no gene match: 4. From germline, CDR1 is MNHNS and CDR2 SASEGT. In DNA form, the CDR3 reads TGTGCCAGCAGTGAACCCGGGAGGGGTTACAATGAGCAGTTCTTC. Protein sequence: CASSEPGRGYNEQFF.

V usage is TRBV7-4 and J usage is TRBJ2-4, with D perhaps matching TRBD2 (5 bases). Germline V lookup: CDR1 SGHVT, CDR2 SQSDAQ. The CDR3 has 15 residues. The V end was cut by 1 base, the J end by 8 bases, with 15 bases between. CDR3 coding DNA: TGTGCCAGCAGCTTAGTAGTGCCCAGCGGAGACATTCAGTACTTC. Its protein product is CASSLVVPSGDIQYF.

The rearrangement links TRBV20-1 to TRBJ1-2; D unclear. The CDR3 runs to 15 residues. From germline, CDR1 is DFQATT and CDR2 SNEGSKA (reference sequence). V lost 1 base and J lost 0, with 12 bases in between. CDR3 in DNA: TGCAGTGCTAGAGGCAGGCAAGAAGCTAACTATGGCTACACCTTC. Amino acid sequence: CSARGRQEANYGYTF.

The gene calls are TRBV2 and TRBJ1-5; D not resolved. From germline, CDR1 is SNHLY and CDR2 FYNNEI. This CDR3 region has 18 residues. V lost 6 bases and J 0 bases, leaving 21 bases between the germline ends. The CDR3 sequence is CASRKGWAGLNSNQPQHF. CDR3 bases: TGTGCCAGCAGAAAAGGGTGGGCAGGATTGAATAGCAATCAGCCCCAGCATTTT.

V and J are TRBV10-3 and TRBJ2-5; D unresolved. The tail of the sequence fits TRBJ2-7 better, so the J call may be wrong. The CDR3 runs to 12 residues. Germline lookup yields CDR1 ENHRY and CDR2 SYGVKD. As DNA, the CDR3 is TGTGCCATCTCCTACTTCCCCTACGAGCAGTACTTC. It is translated as CAISYFPYEQYF.

This clonotype showed up just once. The chain carries TRBV7-2 and TRBJ2-7, with TRBD2 matching over 9 bases. The J call is doubtful: the DNA matches TRBJ2-5 better. The CDR3 has 17 amino acids. The germline V gene encodes CDR1 SGHTA and CDR2 FQGNSA. The CDR3 loop reads CASRTGTSPNGGETQYF. The DNA for the CDR3 is TGTGCCAGCAGAACCGGGACTAGCCCCAATGGGGGAGAGACCCAGTACTTC.

The chain links TRBV29-1 to TRBJ2-3; 9 positions agree with TRBD1. This CDR3 comprises 14 residues. V shed 6 bases and J 1 base; nucleotides not matched to a gene: 5. Germline CDR1 is SQVTM and CDR2 is ANQGSEA. The CDR3 sequence: CSVPGQGGTDTQYF. In DNA, the CDR3 is TGCAGCGTACCGGGACAGGGTGGCACAGATACGCAGTATTTT.

The chain employs TRBV7-6 and TRBJ2-7; D assignment may be TRBD1 or TRBD2 (5 bases each). The V gene's germline CDR1 is SGHVS and CDR2 FNYEAQ. V was shortened by 5 bases and J by 2 bases, with 13 bases between the two germline ends. This CDR3 has 14 residues. The CDR3 loop is CASSVGTDTYEQYF. CDR3 DNA: TGTGCCAGCAGCGTCGGGACGGATACCTACGAGCAGTACTTC.

The V gene is TRBV6-1, the J gene TRBJ2-4; no clear D gene. Germline values: CDR1 MNHNS, CDR2 SASEGT. The CDR3 has 11 residues. The V end was cut by 7 bases, the J end by 6 bases, with 7 bases between. CDR3 in amino acids: CASTEGNIQYF. CDR3 DNA: TGTGCCAGCACCGAAGGAAACATTCAGTACTTC.

The rearrangement links TRBV7-6 to TRBJ2-1, with 9 positions matching TRBD2. The CDR3 covers 20 residues. The germline CDR1 and CDR2 sequences are SGHVS and FNYEAQ. J was trimmed by 2 bases and V by 2 bases; bases with no gene match: 16. CDR3 nucleotides: TGTGCCAGCAGCTTATCCCTTGGTACGGTACTAGCGGGTCCCTACAATGAGCAGTTCTTC. This gives the protein CASSLSLGTVLAGPYNEQFF.

In its sample, this clonotype was seen a few times. This chain uses TRBV6-6 with TRBJ2-1; D unresolved. Germline CDR1 reads MNHNY; CDR2 reads SVGAGI (reference sequence). Trimming took off 6 bases at V and 0 bases at J, with 9 bases between the two ends. The CDR3 is 14 amino acids. The CDR3 region is CASRVESSYNEQFF. The CDR3 DNA reads as TGTGCCAGCAGGGTAGAAAGCTCCTACAATGAGCAGTTCTTC.

This clonotype was observed a handful of times. The chain joins TRBV20-1 to TRBJ2-1; D may correspond to TRBD1 or TRBD2 (6 bases each). Trimming removed 6 bases from V and 8 bases from J, with 14 bases in between. This CDR3 is 12 amino acids long. Germline V gives CDR1 DFQATT, CDR2 SNEGSKA (reference sequence). The CDR3 nucleotides are TGCAGTGCCTTCGTCGGGGGCCATGAGCAGTTCTTC. It specifies CSAFVGGHEQFF.

This clonotype was counted only a few times. The chain joins TRBV20-1 to TRBJ2-3; 8 positions agree with TRBD2. The CDR3 spans 17 residues. Losses at the gene ends were 0 bases for V and 7 bases for J; bases not matched to a gene: 15. Germline loops: CDR1 DFQATT, CDR2 SNEGSKA (reference sequence). The CDR3 DNA sequence: TGCAGTGCTAGAGATCTGCTAGCGGGCTCAGCAGGGAATACGCAGTATTTT. It encodes CSARDLLAGSAGNTQYF.